Listed here are 7 T cell receptor beta chains from one sample, sequenced in a study of blood T cell repertoires in COVID-19. TCRdb's copy holds only in-frame clones and misses some; the assay was immunoSEQ multiplex PCR. Among about 190,000 clones listed, approximately 84% were seen once. The sequencing sample was made of PBMCs or T cells enriched from blood (not recorded which). These receptors were collected from a woman under 40 who had recovered from COVID-19.

This clone was observed a handful of times. The chain combines TRBV5-4 with TRBJ2-7, with D maybe TRBD2 (6 bases). This CDR3 region has 12 residues. Germline CDR1 and CDR2: SGHNT and YYREEE (reference sequence). The V end lost 4 bases, the J end lost 7 bases, and 12 bases lay between the germline ends. The CDR3 region has the DNA TGTGCCAGCAGCCTCCAGGCGGGGGAGCAGTACTTC. Residues: CASSLQAGEQYF. The whole variable domain, filled in from reference TRBV5-4 and TRBJ2-7, reads ETGVTQSPTHLIKTRGQQVTLRCSSQSGHNTVSWYQQALGQGPQFIFQYYREEENGRGNFPPRFSGLQFPNYSSELNVNALELDDSALYLCASSLQAGEQYFGPGTRLTVT.

The chain has TRBV19 and TRBJ1-5, with D unresolved. Deletions cut 0 bases from V and 4 bases from J, with 10 bases between. This CDR3 is 15 amino acids long. Germline CDR1 and CDR2: LNHDA and SQIVND (reference sequence). The CDR3 here is CASSIDWGGNQPQHF. The DNA for the CDR3 is TGTGCCAGTAGTATAGATTGGGGAGGGAATCAGCCCCAGCATTTT.

The chain is built from TRBV28 and TRBJ2-3, with 8 bases matching TRBD1. Germline-derived CDR1 and CDR2 are MDHEN and SYDVKM. This CDR3 spans 15 amino acids. V shed 6 bases and J 0 bases; nucleotides not matched to a gene: 5. CDR3 sequence reads: CASSGGQDSTDTQYF. CDR3 DNA: TGTGCCAGCAGCGGGGGACAGGATAGCACAGATACGCAGTATTTT.

The J gene is TRBJ1-2, the V gene TRBV6-2 or TRBV6-3, with 7 nucleotides matching TRBD1. Trimming cost V 5 bases and J 4 bases; bases outside gene matches: 4. The CDR3 extends over 13 amino acids. CDR1 is MNHEY and CDR2 is SVGEGT in the germline V gene. This CDR3 is CASSTGQLYGYTF. For the CDR3, the DNA is TGTGCCAGCAGTACGGGACAGCTCTATGGCTACACCTTC.

V gene TRBV7-8 combines with J gene TRBJ2-7; D is perhaps TRBD2 (6 bases). Germline V gene lookup returns CDR1 SGHVS and CDR2 FQNEAQ. The ends were cut back, 1 base at V and 4 bases at J, with 11 bases in the middle. This CDR3 spans 14 amino acids. The CDR3 reads CASSLGGVGYEQYF. The DNA for the CDR3 is TGTGCCAGCAGCTTAGGCGGGGTGGGGTACGAGCAGTACTTC.

This rearrangement joins TRBV19 to TRBJ1-5, with TRBD1 matching over 11 bases. The CDR3 spans 16 residues. The germline V gene encodes CDR1 LNHDA and CDR2 SQIVND (reference sequence). V lost 3 bases, J lost 7 bases, and 8 bases stayed unmatched. Here the CDR3 DNA reads TGTGCCAGTAGTATGGCGGGACAGGGGGTTTACCAGCCCCAGCATTTT. This sequence encodes CASSMAGQGVYQPQHF. Full variable domain (outside the CDR3, taken from reference TRBV19 and TRBJ1-5): DGGITQSPKYLFRKEGQNVTLSCEQNLNHDAMYWYRQDPGQGLRLIYYSQIVNDFQKGDIAEGYSVSREKKESFPLTVTSAQKNPTAFYLCASSMAGQGVYQPQHFGDGTRLSIL.

The rearrangement uses TRBV29-1 and TRBJ2-2; tentative D call: TRBD2 (5 bases). The CDR3 has 15 amino acids. Looked up from germline, CDR1 is SQVTM and CDR2 is ANQGSEA. V was pared by 4 bases and J by 0 bases, with 12 bases between. This chain's CDR3 is CSVGGQSANTGELFF. Written as DNA, the CDR3 is TGCAGCGTTGGAGGGCAGAGCGCGAACACCGGGGAGCTGTTTTTT.